The rows below give T cell receptor beta chains drawn from one sample of a study of T cell responses to AZD1222 COVID-19 vaccine. Using immunoSEQ multiplex PCR, the repertoire was profiled, and TCRdb retains in-frame clones only, with some absent. This table has fewer than 110,000 clones, about 88% appearing once. Source: peripheral blood, taken on day 0 of AZD1222 vaccination. Source of these receptors: an adult in good health. CDR3s include the opening cysteine and the closing phenylalanine or tryptophan. Fields, in order: V gene, D gene, clone size, J gene, CDR3 DNA, CDR3 protein. A D gene is named only where the DNA matches it firmly. Part of the rows lack a size; the others show once, few, many or a class for expanded clones.

TRBV30	.	once	TRBJ1-5	TGTGCCTGGAGGCAGGGATTCAATCAGCCCCAGCATTTT	CAWRQGFNQPQHF
TRBV7-2	.	.	TRBJ1-1	TGTGCCAGCAGCGTCCGGACGAACACTGAAGCTTTCTTT	CASSVRTNTEAFF
TRBV29-1	.	.	TRBJ2-1	TGCAGCGCCCAGGGACACAATGAGCAGTTCTTC	CSAQGHNEQFF
TRBV2	.	.	TRBJ2-3	TGTGCCAGCAGTGTGAGGGCAGGGCATTGGGGGACCTTT	CASSVRAGHWGTF
TRBV5-6	TRBD1	.	TRBJ1-1	TGTGCCAGCAGCCTGACAGGGGGCACTGAAGCTTTCTTT	CASSLTGGTEAFF
TRBV7-9	.	.	TRBJ1-2	TGTGCCAGCAGCCCAGCCTCTAACTATGGCTACACCTTC	CASSPASNYGYTF
TRBV11-2	TRBD2	.	TRBJ2-2	TGTGCCAGCAGCTTATCCGGGAGGGCCCACGGGGAGCTGTTTTTT	CASSLSGRAHGELFF
TRBV27	TRBD1	.	TRBJ1-2	TGTGCCAGCAGGACAGGGGCCAATGGCTACACCTTC	CASRTGANGYTF
TRBV7-9	.	.	TRBJ1-2	TGTGCCAGCAGCAATAGAGCTGGCTACACCTTC	CASSNRAGYTF
TRBV28	.	.	TRBJ1-2	TGTGCCAGCAGTCGAGCGTCAGGGTTCGGTGGCTACACCTTC	CASSRASGFGGYTF